Reported below is one T cell receptor beta chain. The antigen is unknown. Germline V gives CDR1 SGHTA, CDR2 FQGNSA. CDR3 length: 17 residues. The data derive from a study of CD8+CD57+ T cells in acquired aplastic anemia. As for the study in general: Recorded DNA amounts for sorted CD4+ and CD8+ cells had an average of approximately 3 ug. Notes on the study in general: Controls and patients did not differ significantly in CD8+ Simpson's diversity.

Genomic DNA, serving as template, underwent TCR beta VDJ and CDR3 profiling. TCRdb reprocessed the reads with MiXCR, giving one entry per CDR3 protein. The sample comprises 260,000 or so distinct CDR3 sequences, 82% of which are singletons, and approximately 42% rests with the top ten. Sequencing was done on patients that had shown CD8+CD57+ cell expansion by flow cytometry. The sample comprised sorted CD4+, CD8+, or CD8+CD57+ T cells (not recorded which) from PBMCs. This clonotype was obtained from a human donor with aplastic anemia. V is TRBV7-2 and J is TRBJ2-1; weak D call: TRBD2 (5 bases). The closer fit of TRBJ2-7 to the DNA end suggests the J call may be wrong. The CDR3 sequence is CASSLTVAGETYNEQYF. Written as DNA, the CDR3 is TGTGCCAGCAGTTTAACGGTAGCTGGGGAGACCTACAATGAGCAGTACTTC.